The rows below give T cell receptor beta chains drawn from one sample of a study of identical twins. TCRdb ran MiXCR on the 5' RACE reads and lists one entry per CDR3 protein. There are some 1,700,000 distinct CDR3 sequences in the sample; less than 35% occur only once, and about 0.25% lies in the top ten. Source material: cord blood. The receptors here all came from a newborn girl in good health. Both conserved end residues are part of each CDR3. Each record gives: CDR3 protein, CDR3 DNA, clone size, CDR3 length, J gene, V gene, D gene. The D gene is left open where the match is weak. Where a row states a size, it is once, few, many or the class of an expanded clone; other rows omit it.

CSFTGTLYEQYF TGCAGCTTTACCGGGACTCTCTACGAGCAGTACTTC many 12 TRBJ2-7 TRBV29-1 -
CASSLRSVATNEKLFF TGTGCCAGCAGCTTACGGTCGGTGGCAACTAATGAAAAACTGTTTTTT few 16 TRBJ1-4 TRBV7-8 -
CRGRQGPTEAFF TGCAGGGGTAGACAGGGGCCCACTGAAGCTTTCTTT - 12 TRBJ1-1 TRBV20-1 TRBD1
CASSLGGTLSSYNEQFF TGCGCCAGCAGCTTGGGGGGTACCCTTAGCTCCTACAATGAGCAGTTCTTC - 17 TRBJ2-1 TRBV5-1 -
CSVGGLAGFFTDTQYF TGCAGCGTTGGAGGACTAGCGGGGTTTTTCACAGATACGCAGTATTTT - 16 TRBJ2-3 TRBV29-1 TRBD2
CASKTGVPNEKLFF TGTGCCAGCAAGACAGGGGTCCCTAATGAAAAACTGTTTTTT - 14 TRBJ1-4 TRBV12-3/TRBV12-4 TRBD1
CASSLGQAGYYNEQYF TGTGCCAGCAGCTTAGGTCAAGCGGGGTACTACAATGAGCAGTACTTC - 16 TRBJ2-7 TRBV7-2 TRBD2
CASSERDGPYEQYF TGTGCCAGCAGTGAAAGGGACGGTCCCTACGAGCAGTACTTC many 14 TRBJ2-7 TRBV27 -
CASSLEAFLETQFF TGCGCCAGCAGCTTGGAAGCGTTTCTAGAGACCCAGTTCTTC - 14 TRBJ2-1 TRBV5-1 -
CASSPSGPANEQFF TGTGCCAGCAGCCCATCAGGGCCGGCCAATGAGCAGTTCTTC - 14 TRBJ2-1 TRBV7-2 -
CAISEGGNTDMQYF TGTGCCATCAGTGAGGGGGGCAACACAGATATGCAGTATTTT - 14 TRBJ2-3 TRBV10-3 -
CASSPIGSLGNEQFF TGTGCCAGCTCACCTATCGGGAGCCTGGGCAATGAGCAGTTCTTC few 15 TRBJ2-1 TRBV18 -
CASSPLPTNEKLFF TGTGCCAGCTCACCCCTGCCTACTAATGAAAAACTGTTTTTT - 14 TRBJ1-4 TRBV18 -
CASSRILAGKYNEQFF TGCGCCAGCAGCCGCATCCTAGCGGGGAAGTACAATGAGCAGTTCTTC - 16 TRBJ2-1 TRBV5-1 TRBD2
CASGGGTGGFEQYF TGCGCCAGCGGGGGGGGGACAGGGGGATTCGAGCAGTACTTC - 14 TRBJ2-7 TRBV10-2 TRBD1
CASSPQGSLIGDYGYTF TGTGCCAGCAGCCCACAGGGTTCGCTTATTGGAGACTATGGCTACACCTTC few 17 TRBJ1-2 TRBV4-2 -
CAISHPSSYEQYF TGTGCCATCAGCCACCCTAGCTCCTACGAGCAGTACTTC few 13 TRBJ2-7 TRBV10-3 -
CASSPGWLLNSPLHF TGTGCCAGCAGCCCAGGTTGGCTACTTAATTCACCCCTCCACTTT - 15 TRBJ1-6 TRBV6-4 -